This TCR beta chain was identified during a study of CD8 T cells in ankylosing spondylitis (dated by TCRdb to 2016 to 2017). The study in broad terms: To find TCR variants linked to disease, the study profiled T cell receptor beta repertoires in ankylosing spondylitis patients and healthy donors. The whole study cohort included about a hundred healthy donors and about two dozen ankylosing spondylitis patients. Peripheral blood was sampled, and synovial fluid was also collected from ankylosing spondylitis patients.

From cysteine to phenylalanine, the CDR3 is 16 amino acids long. Only the CDR3 DNA is retained, 48 bases long and in frame from the first base. Trimming leaves V shorter by 0 bases and J shorter by 2 bases, with the junction holding 9 bases beyond the gene matches. In the germline V gene, CDR1 corresponds to SQVTM and CDR2 to ANQGSEA. A remark on this clonotype: Its antigen has not been determined. The sample holds no much larger clone one base away, and base qualities are not on file.

Reads for this sample came from an Illumina HiSeq 2500. TCR beta libraries were prepared by quantitative 5'-RACE with molecular barcodes. The study's processing was this. A new computational method, built on a probabilistic model of VDJ rearrangement, was used to identify disease-linked TCR variants. In-frame beta chains were kept once TCRdb had trimmed the public reads at Q25 with fastp and called clones with MiXCR. Every distinct CDR3 protein forms one entry, paired with its most common genes and DNA. These V and J calls originate from TCRdb's pipeline instead of the authors' own analysis. For this sample there are under 300,000 distinct CDR3 sequences; 15% to 20% appear just once. More than 25% of the sample rests with the top ten. The full study reports these points: Some TCR beta motif variants had previously been reported in synovial fluid and blood of reactive arthritis patients, which suggested common disease-initiation mechanisms. Significant enrichment of the disease-linked clones was reported in matched synovial fluid samples from ankylosing spondylitis patients. A CD8+ phenotype was shown by the disease-linked clones, which were found at relatively low frequencies in peripheral blood. Blood from ankylosing spondylitis patients appeared to be characterized by a TCR beta motif made up of under ten highly homologous amino acid variants.

The clonotype was recovered from a male donor with ankylosing spondylitis or in good health (not recorded which). Sequenced material: blood, either unsorted or a sorted T cell fraction (not recorded which). Recombination linked TRBV29-1 to TRBJ2-7, with 8 junctional bases fitting TRBD2. The sequenced DNA: TGCAGCGTTGAAGACGCGGTTACTAGCGGAGCCTACGAGCAGTACTTC. Its product reads: CSVEDAVTSGAYEQYF.